This TCR beta chain came from a study of cytomegalovirus exposure and HLA in healthy donors (dated by TCRdb to about 2017). Notes on the research overall: According to an earlier analysis of 550 to 700 of the donors, 150 million to 200 million T cells yielded 95 million to 140 million unique TCR beta sequences and approximately 300 Gb of sequence data. An early release covering roughly 600 HLA-typed donors comprised 250 to 350 gigabases of sequencing data and about 90 million unique TCR sequences. Among the roughly 400 genotyped donors, around 79% belonged to the genetic ancestry cluster associated with self-reported Caucasian donors. The study aimed to test whether signatures of past pathogen exposure could be identified by cataloging public T cell receptors. The study used immunosequencing to profile the T cell repertoires of approximately 640 subjects and linked those repertoires to cytomegalovirus serostatus. Besides the first cohort of roughly 700 subjects, a separate validation cohort made up of about 120 different subjects was used. To predict cytomegalovirus infection status, the study combined high-throughput TCR immunosequencing, statistical association of individual TCRs with disease status, and machine learning. A later analysis re-examined previously published TCR beta repertoires from more than 550 donors and added high-resolution HLA genotyping to investigate patterns of TCR occurrence. The later analysis used no new phenotypic data to find candidate immune exposures, relying instead on TCR beta sequences and their occurrence across donors. In an earlier analysis of over 550 of the donors, high-throughput TCR beta sequencing was used to judge whether each TCR beta V gene segment behaved as functional or pseudogenic. Alongside the repertoire data, information on donor age, sex, ethnicity and CMV serostatus was compiled. A later genetic analysis took genome-wide SNP genotypes for about 55% of the roughly 700 donors and used that subset as a discovery cohort. Every discovery cohort repertoire had been produced on one sequencing platform. Class I and class II HLA loci were covered by the typing at four-digit resolution. Typing coverage varied by locus: about 629-640 donors for A, B, C, DRB1 and DQB1; 522 for DQA1; more than 600 for DPA1; under 490 for DPB1. Roughly 5 DR-DQ haplotypes were handled as single units for association and clustering, since linkage in the cohort was strong. On average, around 200,000 unique TCR beta nucleotide sequences were sequenced per donor among 300 to 500 genotyped donors of the cohort, with roughly 18% of those sequences being non-productive. General findings and caveats noted by the study authors: While some public TCRs were present in many individuals, most TCR sequences turned up only very rarely across donors. Presence/absence analyses assumed roughly uniform sequencing depth across donors, an assumption that may not hold. A cluster of highly shared sequence variants was judged likely to be a technical artifact of the sequencing pipeline. Compared with equally common non-associated chains, HLA-associated TCR beta chains in a later analysis were more clonally expanded and had lower generation probabilities. In a later analysis, TCR association rates were found to vary across HLA loci, with the most associated TCRs seen for DRB1 alleles and the fewest for HLA-C alleles. In a later genetic analysis, a missense DCLRE1C variant was associated with V-gene and J-gene trimming of TCR beta chains, and the association was replicated in an independent cohort. About 15 rarely observed V segments, including chromosome 9 orphons, were excluded from the earlier analysis of a few hundred of the donors because counts were too low. For the cohort, immune exposure information was limited to CMV serostatus. In the study, 150 to 200 TCR beta chains were listed as associated with cytomegalovirus. An earlier analysis of several hundred of the donors showed that most TCR beta V segments appeared in productive rearrangements either about 87% or about 30% of the time, which broadly matched IMGT annotations. A later analysis reported that several top co-occurrence clusters appeared linked to parvovirus B19, influenza, CMV and Epstein-Barr virus. A few of the identified cytomegalovirus-associated TCR beta chains were confirmed in vitro to be specific for cytomegalovirus antigens. Because HLA typing was unavailable for some donors at each locus, only the typed subset was used in association tests. The 87-base-pair reads could not distinguish some IMGT-functional V segments, including TRBV6-2 and TRBV6-3, so those segments were excluded. This cohort had only TCR beta chains sequenced, and the lack of alpha or paired-chain data limited which features could be detected. Most CMV-associated TCR beta chains appeared to be HLA-restricted in a later analysis, and the HLA associations seemed to be driven largely by CMV exposure. The authors suggested that the approach could potentially be generalized to other disease states and immunological phenotypes. At a false discovery rate of 0.05, a later analysis linked 16,000 or so TCR beta sequences to specific HLA alleles. Assigning TCR associations to individual alleles was difficult when HLA alleles, especially DR and DQ, strongly co-occurred. A later genetic analysis reported fewer N-insertions in productive TCRs among donors in an Asian-associated ancestry cluster than the roughly 720-donor mean. Linkage disequilibrium might explain the correlated functional status among segregating V segments, but an unknown experimental factor could not be excluded. The classifier was reported to diagnose cytomegalovirus status with high specificity and sensitivity in both the original and validation cohorts. A further reported finding was that TCR beta sequences accurately predicted the HLA-A and HLA-B alleles for most subjects in the first cohort.

The protocol used for the library was the immunoSEQ multiplex PCR assay. For the multiplex PCR, a mixture combining 60 forward primers for TCR Vbeta segments and 13 reverse primers for TCR Jbeta segments was used. The CDR3 region of rearranged TCR beta genes was amplified from genomic DNA by a multiplex PCR assay. On the Illumina HiSeq System, the amplified TCR beta libraries were sequenced as 87-base-pair reads. In the source study's methods: In a later analysis, 77 million or so unique TCR beta chains were counted across the 650 to 700 repertoires, and approximately 11 million of these chains were shared by at least two donors. A nearest-neighbor algorithm error-corrected the raw reads and collapsed the reads into unique sequences, merging closely related sequences to remove PCR and sequencing errors. CDR3 sequences were aligned to IMGT reference sequences to assign V, D and J gene segments. For a sequence to be retained, a match of at least six nucleotides was required to both a V gene segment and a J gene segment. A rearrangement counted as productive if the CDR3 had no stop codons and remained in frame with V and J, and every other rearrangement counted as non-productive. Following IMGT convention, CDR3 was defined as the stretch from the second conserved V-encoded cysteine to the conserved J-encoded phenylalanine. Sequences without an unambiguous match to a single V gene segment were excluded from the earlier analysis of 500 to 700 of the donors. An earlier analysis of 450 to 650 of the donors called V segments functional above 56.7% productive rearrangements and segregating when the between-donor standard deviation exceeded 5%. To diagnose cytomegalovirus status from the catalog of TCR beta chain sequences, a statistical classification framework was built. V and J gene assignment, in a later analysis, came from comparing TCR nucleotide sequences with IMGT/GENE-DB human TR gene sequences. Using the TCRdist pipeline, a later analysis assigned CDR3 sequences along with most-parsimonious VDJ recombination scenarios. In a later analysis, every TCR beta chain was defined by the combination of its CDR3 amino acid sequence and its V-gene family, and reads without a unique V-gene family were dropped. In a later analysis, fewer than 600 highly shared, low-generation-probability nucleotide sequences were removed to address suspected cross-contamination and a sequencing artifact. In a later analysis, a clonal expansion index for each public chain was calculated from normalized within-repertoire ranks of inferred template counts. In a later analysis, generation probabilities were computed using a VDJ recombination model fitted to out-of-frame rearrangements, and the results were checked against IGoR. In a later analysis, hypergeometric tests were used to score TCR-TCR, TCR-HLA and TCR-CMV co-occurrence, with a repertoire-size bias correction applied to TCR pairs. In a later analysis, false discovery rates were estimated by permuting HLA or CMV assignments 20 times. In a later analysis, co-occurring TCRs were grouped with DBSCAN, and TCRdist sequence similarity was added when clustering was performed within HLA-allele-positive subsets. Repertoires with fewer than 30,000 or more than 120,000 public chains were left out of co-occurrence clustering, as were five repertoires with anomalous nucleotide sharing. Imported from immuneACCESS, the table was reduced by TCRdb to in-frame sequences with V and J called. These copies leave out some clones; in studies compared against another copy, an unresolved V gene accounts for under half, and the cause of the remainder is not known. V, J and clone size derive from that table, while D and trimming were established from the DNA sequence. Here the sample has 150,000 to 200,000 clones; about 80% occur a single time. The ten largest clones represent 2% to 2.5% of the sample.

The cohort consisted of 666 healthy bone marrow donors. At the time of sampling, every cohort member was nominally healthy, though immune exposures that went unrecorded were likely present. The donor was CMV seropositive and belonged to the group of about 290 seropositive cohort members. A peripheral blood sample was collected from each donor, and TCR beta sequencing was performed on peripheral blood mononuclear cells. The Qiagen DNeasy Blood Extraction Kit was used to extract genomic DNA from the blood cell samples. Unmatched junction bases come to 13, with V trimmed by 5 bases and J by 11 bases. CDR1 is given as SNHLY and CDR2 as FYNNEI, both from the germline V gene. From cysteine to phenylalanine, the CDR3 is 14 amino acids long. The CDR3 DNA has 42 bases and is translated from base 1. As for this clone: Its antigen specificity is not known. The sample holds no much larger clone one base away, and base qualities are not on file.

The TCR sequence derives from a woman between 25 and 40 years old in good health and CMV-seropositive. Sequencing input: PBMCs. The rearrangement joined TRBV2 to TRBJ1-1, and 8 bases in between align with TRBD1. Read as DNA, the sequence is TGTGCCAGCAGTCTAAGGACAGGGTGGACTAATGCTTTCTTT. Translated, it gives CASSLRTGWTNAFF.